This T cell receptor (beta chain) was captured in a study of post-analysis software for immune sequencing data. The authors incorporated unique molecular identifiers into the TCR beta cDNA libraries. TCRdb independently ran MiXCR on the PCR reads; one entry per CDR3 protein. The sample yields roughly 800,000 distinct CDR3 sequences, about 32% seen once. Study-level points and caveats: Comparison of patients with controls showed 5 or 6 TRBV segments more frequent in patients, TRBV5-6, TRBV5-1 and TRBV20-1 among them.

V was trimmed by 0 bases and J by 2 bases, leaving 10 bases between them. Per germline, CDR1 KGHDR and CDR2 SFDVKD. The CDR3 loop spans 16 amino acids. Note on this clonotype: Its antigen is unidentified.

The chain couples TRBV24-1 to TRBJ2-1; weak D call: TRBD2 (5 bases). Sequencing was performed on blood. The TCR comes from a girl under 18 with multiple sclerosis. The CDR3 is CATSDLRGPAYNEQFF. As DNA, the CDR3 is TGTGCCACCAGTGATTTGAGAGGGCCGGCCTACAATGAGCAGTTCTTC.